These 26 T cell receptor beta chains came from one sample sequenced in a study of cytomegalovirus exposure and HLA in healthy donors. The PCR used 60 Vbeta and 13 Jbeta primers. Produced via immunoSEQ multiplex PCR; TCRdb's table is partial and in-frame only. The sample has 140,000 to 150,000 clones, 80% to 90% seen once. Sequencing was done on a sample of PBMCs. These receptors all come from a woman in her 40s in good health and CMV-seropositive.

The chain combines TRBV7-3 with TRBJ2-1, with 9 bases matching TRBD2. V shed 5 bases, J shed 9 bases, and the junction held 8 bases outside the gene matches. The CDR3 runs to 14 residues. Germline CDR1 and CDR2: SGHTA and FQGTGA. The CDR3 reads CASSLTSLAGEQFF. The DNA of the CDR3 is TGTGCCAGCAGCCTCACGTCACTAGCGGGTGAGCAGTTCTTC.

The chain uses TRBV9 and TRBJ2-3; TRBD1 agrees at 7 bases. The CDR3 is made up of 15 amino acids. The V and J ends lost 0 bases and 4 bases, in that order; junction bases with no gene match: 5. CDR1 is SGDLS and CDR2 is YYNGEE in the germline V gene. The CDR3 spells CASSVELTGPDTQYF. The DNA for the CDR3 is TGTGCCAGCAGCGTAGAATTGACAGGGCCAGATACGCAGTATTTT.

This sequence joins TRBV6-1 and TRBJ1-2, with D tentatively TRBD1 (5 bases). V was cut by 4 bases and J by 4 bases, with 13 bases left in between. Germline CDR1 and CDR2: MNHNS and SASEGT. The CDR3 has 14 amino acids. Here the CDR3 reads CASSVQGAGYGYTF. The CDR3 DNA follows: TGTGCCAGCAGTGTGCAAGGGGCCGGCTATGGCTACACCTTC.

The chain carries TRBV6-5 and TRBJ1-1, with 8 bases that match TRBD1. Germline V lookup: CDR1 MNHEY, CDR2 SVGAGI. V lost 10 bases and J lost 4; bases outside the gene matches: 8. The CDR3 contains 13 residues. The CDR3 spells CATDQGAGTEAFF. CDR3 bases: TGTGCCACGGACCAGGGGGCTGGCACTGAAGCTTTCTTT.

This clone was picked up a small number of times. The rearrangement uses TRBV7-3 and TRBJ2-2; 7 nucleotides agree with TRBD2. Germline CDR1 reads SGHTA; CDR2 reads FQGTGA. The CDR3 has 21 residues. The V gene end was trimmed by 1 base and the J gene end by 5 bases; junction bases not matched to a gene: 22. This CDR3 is CASSLMPPGMGAGKITGELFF. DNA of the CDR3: TGTGCCAGCAGCTTAATGCCCCCGGGAATGGGAGCGGGAAAGATTACCGGGGAGCTGTTTTTT.

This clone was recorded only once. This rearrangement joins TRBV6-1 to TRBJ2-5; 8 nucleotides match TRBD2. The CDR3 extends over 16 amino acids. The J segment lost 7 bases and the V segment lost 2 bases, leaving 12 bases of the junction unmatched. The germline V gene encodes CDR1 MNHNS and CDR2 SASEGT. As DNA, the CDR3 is TGTGCCAGCAGTGAACTTAGCGGGACTGGGTACGGGACCCAGTACTTC. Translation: CASSELSGTGYGTQYF.

The CDR3 region has the DNA TGTGCCAGCAGTTTGGGGGGTTTCACTGGTGAGCAGTTCTTC. Encoded protein: CASSLGGFTGEQFF. The rearrangement joins TRBV28 to TRBJ2-1; the D gene is possibly TRBD2 (6 bases). The V gene's germline CDR1 is MDHEN and CDR2 SYDVKM. The germline V and J ends were trimmed by 3 bases and 9 bases, with 15 bases remaining between them. CDR3 length equals 14 residues.

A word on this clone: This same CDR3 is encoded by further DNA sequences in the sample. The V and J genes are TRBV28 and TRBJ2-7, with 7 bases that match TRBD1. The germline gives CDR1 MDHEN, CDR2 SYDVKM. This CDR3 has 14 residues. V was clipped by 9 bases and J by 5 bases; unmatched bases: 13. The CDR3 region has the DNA TGTGCCAGTAGTGAGAACAGGGGATTCCACGAGCAGTACTTC. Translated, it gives CASSENRGFHEQYF.

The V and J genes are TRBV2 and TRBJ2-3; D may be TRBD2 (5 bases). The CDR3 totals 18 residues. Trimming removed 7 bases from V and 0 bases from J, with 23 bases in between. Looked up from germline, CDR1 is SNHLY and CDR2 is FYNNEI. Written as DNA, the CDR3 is TGTGCCAGCACAGAGGAGGTCCGGGAAACTACTAGCACAGATACGCAGTATTTT. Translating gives CASTEEVRETTSTDTQYF.

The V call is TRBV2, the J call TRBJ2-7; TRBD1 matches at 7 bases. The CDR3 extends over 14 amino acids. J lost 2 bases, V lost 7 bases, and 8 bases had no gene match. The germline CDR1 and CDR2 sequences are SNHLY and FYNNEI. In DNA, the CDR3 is TGTGCCAGCATTGGGACAGACGGGACCTACGAGCAGTACTTC. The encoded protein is CASIGTDGTYEQYF.

The CDR3 protein is CASSLGTGGNQPQHF. The CDR3 DNA reads as TGTGCCAGCAGTTTAGGGACAGGGGGCAATCAGCCCCAGCATTTT. The chain uses TRBV27 and TRBJ1-5; 10 nucleotides agree with TRBD1. The CDR3 is made up of 15 amino acids. With 2 bases clipped from V and 2 bases from J, the junction kept 0 bases outside the gene matches. CDR1 and CDR2 from the germline V gene are MNHEY and SMNVEV (reference sequence).

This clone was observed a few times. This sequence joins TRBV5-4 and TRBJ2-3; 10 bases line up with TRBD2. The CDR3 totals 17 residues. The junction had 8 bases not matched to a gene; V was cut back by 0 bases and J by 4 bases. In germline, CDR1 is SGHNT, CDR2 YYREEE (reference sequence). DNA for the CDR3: TGTGCCAGCAGCTTGGAGCCAGCGGGGGGGCGATCAGATACGCAGTATTTT. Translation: CASSLEPAGGRSDTQYF.

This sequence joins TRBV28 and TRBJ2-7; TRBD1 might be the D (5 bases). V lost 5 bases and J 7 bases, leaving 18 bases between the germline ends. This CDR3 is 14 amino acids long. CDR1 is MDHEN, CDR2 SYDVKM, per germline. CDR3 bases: TGTGCCAGCAGTCGGGCGACAGTCCGTCGGGAGCAGTACTTC. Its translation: CASSRATVRREQYF.

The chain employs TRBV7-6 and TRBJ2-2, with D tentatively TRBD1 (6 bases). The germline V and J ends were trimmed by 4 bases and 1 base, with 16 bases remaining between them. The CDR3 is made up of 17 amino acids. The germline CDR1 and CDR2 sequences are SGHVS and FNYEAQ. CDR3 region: CASSSFSGTLNTGELFF. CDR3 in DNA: TGTGCCAGCAGCTCTTTCTCCGGGACACTGAACACCGGGGAGCTGTTTTTT.

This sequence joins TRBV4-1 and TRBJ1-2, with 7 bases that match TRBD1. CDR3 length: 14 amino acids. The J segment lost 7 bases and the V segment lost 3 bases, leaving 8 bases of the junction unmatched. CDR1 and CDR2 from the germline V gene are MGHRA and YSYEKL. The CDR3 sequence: CASSHRQGPRGYTF. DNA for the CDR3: TGCGCCAGCAGCCACAGACAGGGTCCCCGTGGCTACACCTTC.

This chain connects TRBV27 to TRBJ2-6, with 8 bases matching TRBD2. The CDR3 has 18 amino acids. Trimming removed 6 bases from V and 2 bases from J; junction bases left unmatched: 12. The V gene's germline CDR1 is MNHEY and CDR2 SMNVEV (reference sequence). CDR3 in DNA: TGTGCCAGCAGGGCCTCCAGCGGGAGATTCACTGGGGCCAACGTCCTGACTTTC. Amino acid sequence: CASRASSGRFTGANVLTF.

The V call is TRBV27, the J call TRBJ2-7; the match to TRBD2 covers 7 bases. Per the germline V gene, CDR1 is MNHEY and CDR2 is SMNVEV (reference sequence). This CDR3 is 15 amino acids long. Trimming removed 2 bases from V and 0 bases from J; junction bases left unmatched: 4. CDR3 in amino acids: CASSLSGEFSYEQYF. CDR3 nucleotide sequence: TGTGCCAGCAGTTTAAGCGGGGAATTCTCCTACGAGCAGTACTTC.

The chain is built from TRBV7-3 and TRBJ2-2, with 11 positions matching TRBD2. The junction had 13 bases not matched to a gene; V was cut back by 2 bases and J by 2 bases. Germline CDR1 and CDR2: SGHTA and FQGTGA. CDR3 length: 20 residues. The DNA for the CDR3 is TGTGCCAGCAGCTTATTGGGGCTAGCGGGGGGTCACTCCAACACCGGGGAGCTGTTTTTT. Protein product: CASSLLGLAGGHSNTGELFF.

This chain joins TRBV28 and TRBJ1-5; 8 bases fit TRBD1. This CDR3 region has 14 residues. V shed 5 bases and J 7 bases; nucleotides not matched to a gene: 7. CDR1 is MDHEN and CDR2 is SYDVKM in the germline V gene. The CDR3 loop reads CASSPLTGEQPQHF. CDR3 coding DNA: TGTGCCAGCAGTCCCCTGACAGGGGAACAGCCCCAGCATTTT.

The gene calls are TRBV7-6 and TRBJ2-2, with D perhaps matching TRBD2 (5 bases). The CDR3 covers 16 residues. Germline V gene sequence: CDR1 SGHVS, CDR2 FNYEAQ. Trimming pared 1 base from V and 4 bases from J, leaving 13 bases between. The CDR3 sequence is CASSLGEGMGTGELFF. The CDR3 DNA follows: TGTGCCAGCAGCTTAGGAGAGGGAATGGGCACCGGGGAGCTGTTTTTT.

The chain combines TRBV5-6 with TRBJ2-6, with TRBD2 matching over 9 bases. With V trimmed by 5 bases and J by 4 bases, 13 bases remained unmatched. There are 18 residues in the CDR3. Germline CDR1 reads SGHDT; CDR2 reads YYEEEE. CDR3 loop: CASRPEGVAGEGANVLTF. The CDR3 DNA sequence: TGTGCCAGCAGACCGGAGGGGGTAGCGGGGGAAGGGGCCAACGTCCTGACTTTC.

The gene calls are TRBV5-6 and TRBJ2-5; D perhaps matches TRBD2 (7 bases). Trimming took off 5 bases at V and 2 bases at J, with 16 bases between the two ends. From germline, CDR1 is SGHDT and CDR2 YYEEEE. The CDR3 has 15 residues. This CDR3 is CASSREQGGQETQYF. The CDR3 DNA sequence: TGTGCCAGCAGTAGAGAACAGGGAGGGCAAGAGACCCAGTACTTC.

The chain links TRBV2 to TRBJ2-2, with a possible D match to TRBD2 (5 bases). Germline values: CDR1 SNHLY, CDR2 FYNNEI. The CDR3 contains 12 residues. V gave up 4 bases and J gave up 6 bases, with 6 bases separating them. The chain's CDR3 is CASSGGPGELFF. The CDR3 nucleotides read TGTGCCAGCAGTGGAGGGCCCGGGGAGCTGTTTTTT.

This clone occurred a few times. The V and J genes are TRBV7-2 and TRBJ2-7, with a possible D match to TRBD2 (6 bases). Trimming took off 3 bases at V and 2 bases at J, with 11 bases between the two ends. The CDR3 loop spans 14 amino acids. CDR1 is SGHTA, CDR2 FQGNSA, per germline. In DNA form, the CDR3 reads TGTGCCAGCAGCTTGGGGGGAAACACCTACGAGCAGTACTTC. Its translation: CASSLGGNTYEQYF.

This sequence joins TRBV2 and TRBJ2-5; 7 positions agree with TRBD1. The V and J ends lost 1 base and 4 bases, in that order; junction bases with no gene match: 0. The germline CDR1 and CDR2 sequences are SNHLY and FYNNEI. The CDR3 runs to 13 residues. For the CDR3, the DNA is TGTGCCAGCAGTGAAGACAGGGGAGAGACCCAGTACTTC. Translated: CASSEDRGETQYF.

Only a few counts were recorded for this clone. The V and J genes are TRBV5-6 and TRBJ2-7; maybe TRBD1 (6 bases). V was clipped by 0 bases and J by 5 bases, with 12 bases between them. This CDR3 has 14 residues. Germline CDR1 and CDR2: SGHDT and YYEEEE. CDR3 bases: TGTGCCAGCAGCTTGGGCCCAGGGGATCACGAGCAGTACTTC. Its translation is CASSLGPGDHEQYF.